This TCR beta chain was retrieved from a study of T cells in localized non-small cell lung cancer. The V gene's germline CDR1 is SGHRS and CDR2 YFSETQ. This CDR3 has 15 amino acids. Trimming stripped 2 bases from V and 1 base from J, with 11 bases between. Only in-frame clones appear in the TCRdb table, and some are missing; sequencing was by immunoSEQ multiplex PCR. The sample shows 30,000 or so clones, under 95% of them seen only once. The starting material was peripheral blood, obtained before any cancer treatment. The chain is built from TRBV5-1 and TRBJ2-3, with a tentative D call TRBD2 (5 bases). The TCR comes from a female donor of 60 years or more with stage I lung adenocarcinoma. Here the CDR3 reads CASSFTGVGTDTQYF. The CDR3, as DNA: TGCGCCAGCAGCTTTACCGGGGTAGGCACAGATACGCAGTATTTT.